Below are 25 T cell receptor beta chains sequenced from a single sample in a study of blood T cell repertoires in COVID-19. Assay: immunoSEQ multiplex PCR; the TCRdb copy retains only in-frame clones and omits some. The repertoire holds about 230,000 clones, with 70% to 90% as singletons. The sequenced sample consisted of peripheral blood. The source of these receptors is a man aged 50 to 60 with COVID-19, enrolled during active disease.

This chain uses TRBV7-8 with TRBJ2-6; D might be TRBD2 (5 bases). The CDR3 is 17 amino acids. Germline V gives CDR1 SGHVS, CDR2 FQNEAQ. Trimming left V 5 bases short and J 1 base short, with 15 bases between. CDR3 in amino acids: CASSPYRPGSGANVLTF. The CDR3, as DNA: TGTGCCAGCAGCCCATACCGACCGGGGTCTGGGGCCAACGTCCTGACTTTC.

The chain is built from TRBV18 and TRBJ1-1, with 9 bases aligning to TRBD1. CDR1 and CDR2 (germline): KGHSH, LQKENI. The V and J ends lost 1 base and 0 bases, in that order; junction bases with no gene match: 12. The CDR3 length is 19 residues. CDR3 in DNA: TGTGCCAGCTCACCACGGATGGGGACAGGGAGGTTGGTGAACACTGAAGCTTTCTTT. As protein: CASSPRMGTGRLVNTEAFF.

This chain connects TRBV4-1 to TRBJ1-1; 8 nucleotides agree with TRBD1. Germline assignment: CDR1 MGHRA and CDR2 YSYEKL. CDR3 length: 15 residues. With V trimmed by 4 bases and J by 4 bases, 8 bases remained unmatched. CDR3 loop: CASSPGQGASTEAFF. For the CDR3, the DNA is TGCGCCAGCAGCCCGGGCCAGGGGGCGTCCACTGAAGCTTTCTTT.

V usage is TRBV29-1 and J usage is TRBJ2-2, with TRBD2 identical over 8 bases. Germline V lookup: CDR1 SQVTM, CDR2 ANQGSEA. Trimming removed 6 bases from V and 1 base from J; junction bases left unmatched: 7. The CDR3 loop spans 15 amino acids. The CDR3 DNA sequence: TGCAGCGTAGCTACACTAGCGGAGAACACCGGGGAGCTGTTTTTT. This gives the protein CSVATLAENTGELFF.

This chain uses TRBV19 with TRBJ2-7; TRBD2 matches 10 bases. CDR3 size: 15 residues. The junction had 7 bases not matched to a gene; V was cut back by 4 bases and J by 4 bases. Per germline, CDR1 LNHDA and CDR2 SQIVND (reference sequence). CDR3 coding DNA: TGTGCCAGTAGTACAACAGCGGGAGGGCCATACGAGCAGTACTTC. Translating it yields CASSTTAGGPYEQYF.

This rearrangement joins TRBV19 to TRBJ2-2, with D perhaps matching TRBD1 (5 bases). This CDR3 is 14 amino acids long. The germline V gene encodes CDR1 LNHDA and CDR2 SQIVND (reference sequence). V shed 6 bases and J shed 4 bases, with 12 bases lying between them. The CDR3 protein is CASRPQGITGELFF. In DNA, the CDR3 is TGTGCCAGTAGACCCCAGGGAATCACCGGGGAGCTGTTTTTT.

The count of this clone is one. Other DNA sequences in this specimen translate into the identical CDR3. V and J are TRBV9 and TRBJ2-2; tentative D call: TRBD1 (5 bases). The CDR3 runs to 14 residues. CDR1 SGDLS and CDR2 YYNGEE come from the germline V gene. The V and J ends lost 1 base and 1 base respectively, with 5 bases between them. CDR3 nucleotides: TGTGCCAGCAGCGTAACAGGGAACACCGGGGAGCTGTTTTTT. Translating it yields CASSVTGNTGELFF.

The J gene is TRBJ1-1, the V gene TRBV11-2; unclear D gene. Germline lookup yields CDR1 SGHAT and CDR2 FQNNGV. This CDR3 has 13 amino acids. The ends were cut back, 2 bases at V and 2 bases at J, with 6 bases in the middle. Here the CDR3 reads CASSLMSNTEAFF. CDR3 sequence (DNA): TGTGCCAGCAGCTTAATGTCAAACACTGAAGCTTTCTTT.

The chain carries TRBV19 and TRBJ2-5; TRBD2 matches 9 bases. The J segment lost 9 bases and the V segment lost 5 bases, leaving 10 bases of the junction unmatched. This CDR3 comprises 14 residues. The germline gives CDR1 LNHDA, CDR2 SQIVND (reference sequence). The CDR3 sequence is CASSDSGSAGAQYF. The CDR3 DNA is TGTGCCAGTAGTGATAGCGGGAGTGCGGGGGCCCAGTACTTC. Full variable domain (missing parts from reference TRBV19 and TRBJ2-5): DGGITQSPKYLFRKEGQNVTLSCEQNLNHDAMYWYRQDPGQGLRLIYYSQIVNDFQKGDIAEGYSVSREKKESFPLTVTSAQKNPTAFYLCASSDSGSAGAQYFGPGTRLLVL.

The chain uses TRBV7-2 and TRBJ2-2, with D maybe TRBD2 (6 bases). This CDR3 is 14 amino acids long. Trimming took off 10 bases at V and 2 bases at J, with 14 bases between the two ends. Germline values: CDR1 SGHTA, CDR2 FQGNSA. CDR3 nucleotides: TGTGCCACGGGGCTAGCGTTCAACACCGGGGAGCTGTTTTTT. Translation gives CATGLAFNTGELFF. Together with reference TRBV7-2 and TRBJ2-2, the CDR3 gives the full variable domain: GAGVSQSPSNKVTEKGKDVELRCDPISGHTALYWYRQSLGQGLEFLIYFQGNSAPDKSGLPSDRFSAERTGGSVSTLTIQRTQQEDSAVYLCATGLAFNTGELFFGEGSRLTVL.

CDR3 coding DNA: TGCAGCGTTGAATATCGACAGGGAAACACCGGGGAGCTGTTTTTT. It translates to CSVEYRQGNTGELFF. The chain couples TRBV29-1 to TRBJ2-2, with 7 positions matching TRBD1. Trimming removed 2 bases from V and 2 bases from J; junction bases left unmatched: 5. The CDR3 is 15 residues long. Per germline, CDR1 SQVTM and CDR2 ANQGSEA.

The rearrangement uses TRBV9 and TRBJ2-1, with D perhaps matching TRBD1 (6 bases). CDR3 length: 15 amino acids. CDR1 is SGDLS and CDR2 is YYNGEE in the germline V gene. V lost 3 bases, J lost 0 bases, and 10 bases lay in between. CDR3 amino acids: CASSGGQSSYNEQFF. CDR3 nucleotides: TGTGCCAGCAGCGGGGGACAAAGCTCCTACAATGAGCAGTTCTTC.

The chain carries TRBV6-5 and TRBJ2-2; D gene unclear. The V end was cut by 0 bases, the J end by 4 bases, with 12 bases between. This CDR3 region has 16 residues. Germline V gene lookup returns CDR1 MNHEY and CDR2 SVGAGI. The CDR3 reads CASSYSGQLGTGELFF. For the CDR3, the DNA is TGTGCCAGCAGTTACTCGGGCCAGCTGGGCACCGGGGAGCTGTTTTTT.

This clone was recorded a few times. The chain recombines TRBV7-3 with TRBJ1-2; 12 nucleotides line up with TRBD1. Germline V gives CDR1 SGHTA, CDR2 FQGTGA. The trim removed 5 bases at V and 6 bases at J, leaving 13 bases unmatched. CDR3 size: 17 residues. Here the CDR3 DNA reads TGTGCCAGCAGCCCAGCCGGCGGGACAGGGGGCAGGAATGGCTACACCTTC. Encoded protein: CASSPAGGTGGRNGYTF. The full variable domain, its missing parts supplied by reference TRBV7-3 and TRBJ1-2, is GAGVSQTPSNKVTEKGKYVELRCDPISGHTALYWYRQSLGQGPEFLIYFQGTGAADDSGLPNDRFFAVRPEGSVSTLKIQRTERGDSAVYLCASSPAGGTGGRNGYTFGSGTRLTVV.

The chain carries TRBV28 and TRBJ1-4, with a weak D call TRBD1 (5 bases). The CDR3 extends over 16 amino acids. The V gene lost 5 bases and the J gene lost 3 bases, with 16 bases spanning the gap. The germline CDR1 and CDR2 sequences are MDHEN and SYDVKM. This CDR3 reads CASSQGPGGSNEKLFF. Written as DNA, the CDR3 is TGTGCCAGCAGTCAGGGACCCGGGGGGTCTAATGAAAAACTGTTTTTT. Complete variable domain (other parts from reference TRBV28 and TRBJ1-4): DVKVTQSSRYLVKRTGEKVFLECVQDMDHENMFWYRQDPGLGLRLIYFSYDVKMKEKGDIPEGYSVSREKKERFSLILESASTNQTSMYLCASSQGPGGSNEKLFFGSGTQLSVL.

The CDR3 DNA is TGCAGCGTTGACCATACAGATACGCAGTATTTT. Its protein product is CSVDHTDTQYF. This chain joins TRBV29-1 and TRBJ2-3; D gene unclear. This CDR3 has 11 amino acids. CDR1 is SQVTM, CDR2 ANQGSEA, per germline. V was pared by 3 bases and J by 3 bases, with 4 bases between.

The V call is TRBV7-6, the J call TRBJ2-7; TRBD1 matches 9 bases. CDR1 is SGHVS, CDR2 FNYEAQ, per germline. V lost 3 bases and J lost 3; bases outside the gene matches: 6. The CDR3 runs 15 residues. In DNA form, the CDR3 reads TGTGCCAGCAGCTTCGGACAGGGGAACTTCTACGAGCAGTACTTC. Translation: CASSFGQGNFYEQYF.

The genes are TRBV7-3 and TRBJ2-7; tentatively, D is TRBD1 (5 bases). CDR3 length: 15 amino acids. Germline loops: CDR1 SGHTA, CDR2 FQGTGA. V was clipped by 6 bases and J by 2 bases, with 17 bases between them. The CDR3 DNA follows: TGTGCCAGCAGTCATGCAGGGTGGGATCCCTACGAGCAGTACTTC. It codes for CASSHAGWDPYEQYF.

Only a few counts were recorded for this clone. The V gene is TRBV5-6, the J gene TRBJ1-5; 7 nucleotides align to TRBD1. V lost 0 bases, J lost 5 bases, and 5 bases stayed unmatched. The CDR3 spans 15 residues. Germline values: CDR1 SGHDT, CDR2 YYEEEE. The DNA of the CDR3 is TGTGCCAGCAGCTTGGCAGACAGGGATTATCAGCCCCAGCATTTT. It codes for CASSLADRDYQPQHF.

CDR3 sequence (DNA): TGTGCCAGCAGCGCCACTAGCGGGAGATTTGACAAAAACATTCAGTACTTC. Its protein is CASSATSGRFDKNIQYF. This rearrangement joins TRBV9 to TRBJ2-4, with TRBD2 matching 11 bases. Losses at the gene ends were 3 bases for V and 3 bases for J; bases not matched to a gene: 8. This CDR3 comprises 17 residues. Germline CDR1 is SGDLS and CDR2 is YYNGEE.

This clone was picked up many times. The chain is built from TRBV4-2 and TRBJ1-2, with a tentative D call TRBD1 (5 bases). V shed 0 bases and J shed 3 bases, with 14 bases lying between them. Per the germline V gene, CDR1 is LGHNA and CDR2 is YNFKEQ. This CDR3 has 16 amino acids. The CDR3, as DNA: TGTGCCAGCAGCCAAGATGGGGCAGGGTCTCACTATGGCTACACCTTC. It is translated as CASSQDGAGSHYGYTF.

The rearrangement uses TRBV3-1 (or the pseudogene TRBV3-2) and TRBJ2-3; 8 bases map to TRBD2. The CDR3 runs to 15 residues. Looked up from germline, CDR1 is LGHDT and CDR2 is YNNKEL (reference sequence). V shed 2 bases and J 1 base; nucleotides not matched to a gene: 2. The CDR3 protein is CASSQRRGGTDTQYF. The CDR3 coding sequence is TGTGCCAGCAGCCAAAGGCGGGGGGGCACAGATACGCAGTATTTT.

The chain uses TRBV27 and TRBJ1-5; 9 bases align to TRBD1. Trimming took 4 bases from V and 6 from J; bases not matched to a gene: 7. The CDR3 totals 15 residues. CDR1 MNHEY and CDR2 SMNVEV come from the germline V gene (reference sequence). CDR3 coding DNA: TGTGCCAGCAGTTCAGCCGACAGGGGGAGTCAGCCCCAGCATTTT. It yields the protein CASSSADRGSQPQHF.

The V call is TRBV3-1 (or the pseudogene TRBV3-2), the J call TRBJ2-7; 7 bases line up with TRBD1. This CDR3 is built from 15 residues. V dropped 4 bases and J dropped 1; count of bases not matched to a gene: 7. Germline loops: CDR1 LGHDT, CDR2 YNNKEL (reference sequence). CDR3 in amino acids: CASSPSGTASYEQYF. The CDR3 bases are TGTGCCAGCAGCCCCTCCGGGACAGCTTCCTACGAGCAGTACTTC.

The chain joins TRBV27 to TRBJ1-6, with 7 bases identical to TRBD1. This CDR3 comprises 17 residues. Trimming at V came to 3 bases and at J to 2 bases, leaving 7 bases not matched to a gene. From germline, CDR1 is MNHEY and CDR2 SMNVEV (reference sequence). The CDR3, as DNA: TGTGCCAGCAGTTTTTCTACCGGACAGGCCTATAATTCACCCCTCCACTTT. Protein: CASSFSTGQAYNSPLHF.